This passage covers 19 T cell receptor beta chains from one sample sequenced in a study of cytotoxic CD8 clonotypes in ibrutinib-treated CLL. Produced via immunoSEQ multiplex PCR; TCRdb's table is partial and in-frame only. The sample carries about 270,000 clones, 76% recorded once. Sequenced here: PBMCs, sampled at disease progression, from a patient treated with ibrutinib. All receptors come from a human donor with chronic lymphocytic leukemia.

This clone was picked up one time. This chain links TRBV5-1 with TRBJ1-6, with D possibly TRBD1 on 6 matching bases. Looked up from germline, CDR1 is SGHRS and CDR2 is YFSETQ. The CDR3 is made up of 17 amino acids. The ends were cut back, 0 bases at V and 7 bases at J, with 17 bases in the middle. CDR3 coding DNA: TGCGCCAGCAGCTTGGGCCTTATCGGACAGCGAAATTCACCCCTCCACTTT. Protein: CASSLGLIGQRNSPLHF.

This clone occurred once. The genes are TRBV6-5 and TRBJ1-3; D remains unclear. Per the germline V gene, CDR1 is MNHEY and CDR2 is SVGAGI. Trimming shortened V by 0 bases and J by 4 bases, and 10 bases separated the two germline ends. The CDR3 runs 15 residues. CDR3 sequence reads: CASSYSAWPGNTIYF. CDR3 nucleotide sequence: TGTGCCAGCAGTTACTCAGCATGGCCAGGAAACACCATATATTTT.

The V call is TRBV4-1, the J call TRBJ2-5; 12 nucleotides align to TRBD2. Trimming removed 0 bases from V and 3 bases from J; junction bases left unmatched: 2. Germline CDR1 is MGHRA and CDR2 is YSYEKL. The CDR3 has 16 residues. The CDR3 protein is CASSQEWTSGKETQYF. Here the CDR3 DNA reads TGCGCCAGCAGCCAAGAGTGGACTAGCGGGAAAGAGACCCAGTACTTC.

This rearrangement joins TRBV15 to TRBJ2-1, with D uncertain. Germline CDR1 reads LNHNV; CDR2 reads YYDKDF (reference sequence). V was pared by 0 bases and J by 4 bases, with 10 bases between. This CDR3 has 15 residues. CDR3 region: CATSRDRLAYNEQFF. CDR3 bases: TGTGCCACCAGCAGAGATAGGTTGGCTTACAATGAGCAGTTCTTC.

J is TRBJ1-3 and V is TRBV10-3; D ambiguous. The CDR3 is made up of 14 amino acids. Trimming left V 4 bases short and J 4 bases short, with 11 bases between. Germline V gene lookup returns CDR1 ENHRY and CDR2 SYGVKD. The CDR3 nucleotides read TGTGCCATCAGTGCGGCCCAGTACGGAAACACCATATATTTT. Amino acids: CAISAAQYGNTIYF.

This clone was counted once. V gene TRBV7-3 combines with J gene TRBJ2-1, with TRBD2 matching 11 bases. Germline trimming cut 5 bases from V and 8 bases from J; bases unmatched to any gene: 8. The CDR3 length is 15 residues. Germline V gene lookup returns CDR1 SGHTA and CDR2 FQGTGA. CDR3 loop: CASSPLAGGPDEQFF. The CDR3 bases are TGTGCCAGCAGCCCCTTAGCGGGAGGGCCGGATGAGCAGTTCTTC.

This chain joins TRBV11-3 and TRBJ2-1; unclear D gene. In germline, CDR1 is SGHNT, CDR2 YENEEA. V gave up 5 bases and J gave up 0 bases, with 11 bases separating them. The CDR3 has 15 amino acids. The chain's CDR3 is CASSPRPSSYNEQFF. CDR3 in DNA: TGTGCCAGCAGCCCCCGGCCGAGCTCCTACAATGAGCAGTTCTTC. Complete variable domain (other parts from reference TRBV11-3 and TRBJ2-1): EAGVVQSPRYKIIEKKQPVAFWCNPISGHNTLYWYLQNLGQGPELLIRYENEEAVDDSQLPKDRFSAERLKGVDSTLKIQPAELGDSAVYLCASSPRPSSYNEQFFGPGTRLTVL.

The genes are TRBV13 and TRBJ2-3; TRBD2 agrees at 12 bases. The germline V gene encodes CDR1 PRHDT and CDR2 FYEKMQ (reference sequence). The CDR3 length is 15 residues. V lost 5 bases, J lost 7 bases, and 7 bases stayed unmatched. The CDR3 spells CASSRRTSGTNTQYF. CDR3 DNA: TGTGCCAGCAGCCGAAGGACTAGCGGGACAAATACGCAGTATTTT.

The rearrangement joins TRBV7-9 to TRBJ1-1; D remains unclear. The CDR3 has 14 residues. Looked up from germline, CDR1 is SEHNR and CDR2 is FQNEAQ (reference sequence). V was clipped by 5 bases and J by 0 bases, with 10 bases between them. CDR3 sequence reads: CASSVDAMNTEAFF. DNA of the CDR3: TGTGCCAGCAGCGTGGACGCGATGAACACTGAAGCTTTCTTT.

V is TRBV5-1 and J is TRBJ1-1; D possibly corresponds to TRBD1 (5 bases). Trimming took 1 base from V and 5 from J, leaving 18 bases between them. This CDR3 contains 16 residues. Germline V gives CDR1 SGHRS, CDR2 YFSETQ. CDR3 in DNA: TGCGCCAGCAGCTTGCGGGGTCAGGGTAGGGATACTGAAGCTTTCTTT. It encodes CASSLRGQGRDTEAFF.

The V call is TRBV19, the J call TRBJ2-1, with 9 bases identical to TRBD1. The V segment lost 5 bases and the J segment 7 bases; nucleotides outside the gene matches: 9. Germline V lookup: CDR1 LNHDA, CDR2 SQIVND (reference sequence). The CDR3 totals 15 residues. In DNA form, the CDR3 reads TGTGCCAGTAGTGCCGGGACAGGGTCTGTGAATGAGCAGTTCTTC. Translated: CASSAGTGSVNEQFF.

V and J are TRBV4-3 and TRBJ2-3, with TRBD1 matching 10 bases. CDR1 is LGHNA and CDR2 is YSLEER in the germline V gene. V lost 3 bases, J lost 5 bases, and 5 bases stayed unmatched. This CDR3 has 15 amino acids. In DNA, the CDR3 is TGCGCCAGCAGCCAGTCGACAGGGGGCTTAGATACGCAGTATTTT. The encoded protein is CASSQSTGGLDTQYF.

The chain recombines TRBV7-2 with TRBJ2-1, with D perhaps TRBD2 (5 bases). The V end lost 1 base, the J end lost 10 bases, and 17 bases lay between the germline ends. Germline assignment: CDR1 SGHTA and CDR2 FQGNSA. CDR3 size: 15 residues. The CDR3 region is CASSLGEILASEQFF. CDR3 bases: TGTGCCAGCAGCTTAGGAGAGATTCTTGCTAGCGAGCAGTTCTTC.

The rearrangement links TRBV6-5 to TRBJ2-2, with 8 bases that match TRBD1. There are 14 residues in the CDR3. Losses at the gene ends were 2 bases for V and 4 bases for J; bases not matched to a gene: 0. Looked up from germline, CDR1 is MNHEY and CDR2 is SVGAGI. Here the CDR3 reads CASSYTGGTGELFF. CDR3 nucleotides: TGTGCCAGCAGTTACACAGGGGGCACCGGGGAGCTGTTTTTT.

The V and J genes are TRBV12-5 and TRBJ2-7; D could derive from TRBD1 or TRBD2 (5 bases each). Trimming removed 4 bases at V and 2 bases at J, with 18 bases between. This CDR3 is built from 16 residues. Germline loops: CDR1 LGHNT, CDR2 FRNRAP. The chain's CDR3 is CASGSRGQGATYEQYF. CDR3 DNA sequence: TGTGCTAGTGGTTCCCGCGGGCAGGGAGCGACCTACGAGCAGTACTTC.

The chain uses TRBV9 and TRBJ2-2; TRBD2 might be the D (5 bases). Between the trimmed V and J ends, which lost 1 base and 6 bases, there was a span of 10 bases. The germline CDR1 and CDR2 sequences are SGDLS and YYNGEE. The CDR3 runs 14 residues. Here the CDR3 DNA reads TGTGCCAGCAGCGTACCCGCGGGTTCCGGGGAGCTGTTTTTT. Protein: CASSVPAGSGELFF.

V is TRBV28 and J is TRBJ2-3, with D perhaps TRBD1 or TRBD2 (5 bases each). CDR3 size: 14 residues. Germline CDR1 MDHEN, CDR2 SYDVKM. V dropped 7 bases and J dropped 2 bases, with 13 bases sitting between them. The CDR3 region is CASTRWGPTDTQYF. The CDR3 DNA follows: TGTGCCAGCACCAGATGGGGACCCACAGATACGCAGTATTTT.

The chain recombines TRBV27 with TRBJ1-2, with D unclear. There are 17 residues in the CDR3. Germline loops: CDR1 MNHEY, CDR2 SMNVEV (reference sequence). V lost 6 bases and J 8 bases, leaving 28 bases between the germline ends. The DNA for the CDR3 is TGTGCCAGCAGGCTTATCGCCCAGGTAAAAGGGTCGCGCGGCTACACCTTC. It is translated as CASRLIAQVKGSRGYTF.

CDR3 in amino acids: CASSLYPWDRIEKLFF. The CDR3 coding sequence is TGTGCCAGCAGCTTATACCCCTGGGACAGGATTGAAAAACTGTTTTTT. This chain links TRBV7-6 with TRBJ1-4; the match to TRBD1 covers 8 bases. CDR3 length: 16 amino acids. J gave up 7 bases and V 2 bases, and 9 bases lay outside the gene matches. Germline V gene data show CDR1 as SGHVS and CDR2 as FNYEAQ.